This T cell receptor (beta chain) was documented in a study of human T cells and chemical hapten exposure. Points from the study as a whole: Unchanged with DPC sensitization were TCRs above 1 in 1000 frequency.

Time point given: healthy volunteer bleed at 2 weeks. Total RNA was isolated from whole blood that had not been fractionated. Germline V gene sequence: CDR1 MNHEY, CDR2 SVGAGI. Between the trimmed V and J ends, which lost 0 bases and 3 bases, there was a span of 12 bases. This CDR3 has 16 amino acids. This clonotype was counted a few times. The antigen is undetermined. Each cDNA molecule in the library carried unique molecular identifiers. Each CDR3 protein is one row after TCRdb ran MiXCR on the RACE reads. The repertoire holds about 130,000 distinct CDR3 sequences, with approximately 8.3% as singletons.

This sequence was found in a male donor in good health. Some clones in this sample may be carry-over from other donors' samples. Sequenced: whole blood. This chain connects TRBV6-5 to TRBJ1-3, with a possible D match to TRBD1 (6 bases). CDR3 nucleotide sequence: TGTGCCAGCAGTTACTCGGCAGGGGAGAGTGGAAACACCATATATTTT. Translating it yields CASSYSAGESGNTIYF.